This T cell receptor (beta chain) derives from a study of regulatory T cells in long-lasting Graves disease. There are 15 residues in the CDR3. Germline-derived CDR1 and CDR2 are MNHEY and SVGAGI. After removal of 2 bases from V and 7 bases from J, the junction contained 5 bases not matched to a gene. Noted time point: newly diagnosed GD, antithyroid drugs for less than 3 months. Extracted RNA from PBMCs served as the source of the TCR library. Sequencing libraries for TCR beta were prepared with iRepertoire HTBI primers and Arm-PCR of CDR3 regions. TCRdb processed the multiplex PCR reads anew with MiXCR; each CDR3 protein has one entry. Seen here are almost 450,000 distinct CDR3 sequences, roughly 15% observed once, and the top ten hold over 8.5%. These data also featured in a second study, about T cells in Graves' hyperthyroidism and ophthalmopathy. From that second work: The hyperthyroidism patients had all been newly diagnosed, and their disease duration was under 2 months. Their ages ranged from 18 to 65 years.

The clonotype was recovered from a woman in her twenties or thirties with Graves disease. This sample comprised peripheral blood mononuclear cells (PBMCs), obtained at new diagnosis, from a patient treated with antithyroid drugs. V is TRBV6-5 and J is TRBJ2-7, with 13 positions matching TRBD2. CDR3: CASSYRTSGGAEQYF. In nucleotides, the CDR3 is TGTGCCAGCAGTTACCGCACTAGCGGGGGGGCGGAGCAGTACTTC.